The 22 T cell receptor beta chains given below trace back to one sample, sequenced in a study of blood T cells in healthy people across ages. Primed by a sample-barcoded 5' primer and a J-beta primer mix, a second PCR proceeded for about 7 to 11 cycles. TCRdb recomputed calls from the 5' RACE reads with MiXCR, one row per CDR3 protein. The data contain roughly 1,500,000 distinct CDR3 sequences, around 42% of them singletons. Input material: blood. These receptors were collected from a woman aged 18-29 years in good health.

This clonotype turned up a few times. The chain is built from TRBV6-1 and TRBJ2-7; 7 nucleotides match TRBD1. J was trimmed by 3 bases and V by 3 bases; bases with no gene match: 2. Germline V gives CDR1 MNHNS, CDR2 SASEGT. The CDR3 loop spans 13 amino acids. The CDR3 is CASSEGQFYEQYF. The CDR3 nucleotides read TGTGCCAGCAGTGAGGGACAGTTCTACGAGCAGTACTTC.

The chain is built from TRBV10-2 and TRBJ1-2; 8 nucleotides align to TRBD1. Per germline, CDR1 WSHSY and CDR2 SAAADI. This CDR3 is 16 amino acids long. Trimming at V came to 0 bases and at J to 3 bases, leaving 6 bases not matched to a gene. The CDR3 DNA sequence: TGCGCCAGCAGTGAGTCGTGGCCAGGGGGCGACTATGGCTACACCTTC. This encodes CASSESWPGGDYGYTF.

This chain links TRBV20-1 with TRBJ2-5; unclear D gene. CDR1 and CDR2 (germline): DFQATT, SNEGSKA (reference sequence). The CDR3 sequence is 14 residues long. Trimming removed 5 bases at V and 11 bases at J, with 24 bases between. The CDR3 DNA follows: TGCAGTGCTCTCCCTCCCGGACGTTACAATGAGCAGTACTTC. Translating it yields CSALPPGRYNEQYF.

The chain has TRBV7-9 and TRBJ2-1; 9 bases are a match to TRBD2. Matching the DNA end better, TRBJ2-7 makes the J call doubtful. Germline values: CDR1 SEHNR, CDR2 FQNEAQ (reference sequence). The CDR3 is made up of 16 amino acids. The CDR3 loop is CASSLERGASYNEQYF. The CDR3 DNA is TGTGCCAGCAGCTTAGAGCGGGGGGCGTCCTACAATGAGCAGTACTTC.

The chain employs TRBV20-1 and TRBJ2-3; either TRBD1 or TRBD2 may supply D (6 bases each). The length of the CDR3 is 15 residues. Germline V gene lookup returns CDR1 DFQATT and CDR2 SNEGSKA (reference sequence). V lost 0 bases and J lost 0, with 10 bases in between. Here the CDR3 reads CSARDPGASTDTQYF. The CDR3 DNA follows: TGCAGTGCTAGAGATCCGGGGGCCAGCACAGATACGCAGTATTTT.

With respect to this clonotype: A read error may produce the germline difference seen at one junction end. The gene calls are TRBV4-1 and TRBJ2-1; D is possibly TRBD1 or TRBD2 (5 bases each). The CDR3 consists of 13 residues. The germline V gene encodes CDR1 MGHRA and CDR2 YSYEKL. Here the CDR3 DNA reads TGCGCCAACAGCCACGCAGACGAGGGGGAGCAGTTCTTC. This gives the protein CANSHADEGEQFF.

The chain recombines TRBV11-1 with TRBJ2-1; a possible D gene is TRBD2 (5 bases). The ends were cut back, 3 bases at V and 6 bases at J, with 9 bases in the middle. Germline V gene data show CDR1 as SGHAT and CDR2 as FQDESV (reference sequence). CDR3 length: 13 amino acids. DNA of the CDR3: TGTGCCAGCAGCTTGGGAGAGGGCAATGAGCAGTTCTTC. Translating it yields CASSLGEGNEQFF.

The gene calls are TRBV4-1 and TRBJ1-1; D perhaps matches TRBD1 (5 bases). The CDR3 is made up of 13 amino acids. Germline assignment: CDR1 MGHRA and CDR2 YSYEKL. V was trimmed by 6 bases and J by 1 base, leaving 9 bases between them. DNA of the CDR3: TGCGCCAGCAGGACGGGGCGGAACACTGAAGCTTTCTTT. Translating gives CASRTGRNTEAFF.

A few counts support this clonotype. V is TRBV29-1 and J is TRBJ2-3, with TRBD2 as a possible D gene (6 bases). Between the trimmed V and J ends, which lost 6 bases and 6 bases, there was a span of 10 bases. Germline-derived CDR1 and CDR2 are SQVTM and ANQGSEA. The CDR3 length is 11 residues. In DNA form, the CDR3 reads TGCAGCGTCGGGGAGGACGATACGCAGTATTTT. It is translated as CSVGEDDTQYF.

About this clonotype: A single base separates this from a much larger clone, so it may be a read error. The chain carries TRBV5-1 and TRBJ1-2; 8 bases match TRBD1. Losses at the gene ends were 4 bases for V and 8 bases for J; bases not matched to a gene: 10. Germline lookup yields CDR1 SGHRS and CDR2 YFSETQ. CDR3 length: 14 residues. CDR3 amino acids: CASSVDQGARGYTF. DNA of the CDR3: TGCGCCAGCAGCGTGGATCAGGGGGCGCGAGGCTACACCTTC.

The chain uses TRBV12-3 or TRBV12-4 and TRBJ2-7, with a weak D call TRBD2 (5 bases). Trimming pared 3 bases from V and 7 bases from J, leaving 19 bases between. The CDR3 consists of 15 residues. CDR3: CASSLFGVPYNEQYF. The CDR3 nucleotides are TGTGCCAGCAGTTTGTTCGGGGTCCCCTACAATGAGCAGTACTTC.

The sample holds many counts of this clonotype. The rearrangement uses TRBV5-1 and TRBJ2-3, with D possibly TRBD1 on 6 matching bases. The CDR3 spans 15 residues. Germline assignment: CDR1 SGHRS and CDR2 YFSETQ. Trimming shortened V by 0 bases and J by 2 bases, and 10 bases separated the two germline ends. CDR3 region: CASSLAGTTTDTQYF. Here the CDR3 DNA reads TGCGCCAGCAGCTTGGCCGGGACAACCACAGATACGCAGTATTTT.

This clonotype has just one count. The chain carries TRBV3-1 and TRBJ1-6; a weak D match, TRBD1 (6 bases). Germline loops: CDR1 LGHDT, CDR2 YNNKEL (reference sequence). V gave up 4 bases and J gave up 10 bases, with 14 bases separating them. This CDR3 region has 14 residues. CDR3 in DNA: TGTGCCAGCAGCCCCGGCACAGGGACCTCACCCCTCCACTTT. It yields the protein CASSPGTGTSPLHF.

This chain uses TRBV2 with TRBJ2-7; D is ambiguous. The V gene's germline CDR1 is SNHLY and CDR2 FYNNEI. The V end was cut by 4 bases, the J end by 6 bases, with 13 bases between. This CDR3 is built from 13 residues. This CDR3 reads CASSGGIGLEQYF. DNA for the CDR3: TGTGCCAGCAGTGGCGGTATCGGCCTCGAGCAGTACTTC.

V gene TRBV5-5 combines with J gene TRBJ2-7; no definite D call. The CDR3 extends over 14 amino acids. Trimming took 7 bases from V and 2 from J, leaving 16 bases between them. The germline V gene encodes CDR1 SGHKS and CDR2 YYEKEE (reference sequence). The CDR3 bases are TGTGCCAGCCTAGATGGGCGGCCCACCTACGAGCAGTACTTC. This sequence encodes CASLDGRPTYEQYF.

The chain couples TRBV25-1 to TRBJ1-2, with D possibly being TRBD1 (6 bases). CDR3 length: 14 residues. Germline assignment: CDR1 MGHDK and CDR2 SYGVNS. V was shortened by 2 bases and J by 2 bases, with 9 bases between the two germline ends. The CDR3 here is CASSEGGRNYGYTF. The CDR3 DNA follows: TGTGCCAGCAGTGAAGGGGGCAGGAACTATGGCTACACCTTC.

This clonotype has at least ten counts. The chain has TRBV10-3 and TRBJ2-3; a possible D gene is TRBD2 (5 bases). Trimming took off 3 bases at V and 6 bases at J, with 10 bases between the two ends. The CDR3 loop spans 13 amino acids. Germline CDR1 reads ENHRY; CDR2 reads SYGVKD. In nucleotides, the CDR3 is TGTGCCATCAGTGACGGACTTACGGATACGCAGTATTTT. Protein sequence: CAISDGLTDTQYF.

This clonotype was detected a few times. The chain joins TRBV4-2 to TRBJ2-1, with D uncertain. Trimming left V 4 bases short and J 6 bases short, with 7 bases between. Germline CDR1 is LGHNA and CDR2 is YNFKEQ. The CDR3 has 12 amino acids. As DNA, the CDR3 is TGTGCCAGCAGCCCGTTTTCCAATGAGCAGTTCTTC. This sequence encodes CASSPFSNEQFF.

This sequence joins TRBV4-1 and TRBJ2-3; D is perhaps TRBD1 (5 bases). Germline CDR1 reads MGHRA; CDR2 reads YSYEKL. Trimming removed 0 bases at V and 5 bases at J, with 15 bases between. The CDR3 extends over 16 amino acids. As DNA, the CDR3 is TGCGCCAGCAGCCAAGATTTTGGACACCGTGTAGATACGCAGTATTTT. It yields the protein CASSQDFGHRVDTQYF.

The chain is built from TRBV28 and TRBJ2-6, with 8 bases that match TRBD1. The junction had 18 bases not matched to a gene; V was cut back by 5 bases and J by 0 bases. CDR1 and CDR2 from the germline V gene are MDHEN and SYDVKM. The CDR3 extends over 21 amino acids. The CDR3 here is CASSPVIGTGRRSSGANVLTF. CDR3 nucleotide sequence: TGTGCCAGCAGTCCCGTAATCGGGACAGGCCGTAGGAGCTCTGGGGCCAACGTCCTGACTTTC.

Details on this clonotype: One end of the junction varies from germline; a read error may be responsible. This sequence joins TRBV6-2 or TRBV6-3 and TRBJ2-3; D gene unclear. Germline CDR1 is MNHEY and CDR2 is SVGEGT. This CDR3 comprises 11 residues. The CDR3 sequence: CTSSVTDTQYF. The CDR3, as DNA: TGTACCAGCAGCGTAACAGATACGCAGTATTTT.

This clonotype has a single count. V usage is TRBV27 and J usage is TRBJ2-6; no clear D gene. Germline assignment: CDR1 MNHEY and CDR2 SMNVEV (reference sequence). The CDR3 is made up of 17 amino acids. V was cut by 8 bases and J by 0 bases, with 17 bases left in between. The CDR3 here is CASLKLERSSGANVLTF. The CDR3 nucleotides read TGTGCCAGCTTGAAACTCGAGAGGAGCTCTGGGGCCAACGTCCTGACTTTC.